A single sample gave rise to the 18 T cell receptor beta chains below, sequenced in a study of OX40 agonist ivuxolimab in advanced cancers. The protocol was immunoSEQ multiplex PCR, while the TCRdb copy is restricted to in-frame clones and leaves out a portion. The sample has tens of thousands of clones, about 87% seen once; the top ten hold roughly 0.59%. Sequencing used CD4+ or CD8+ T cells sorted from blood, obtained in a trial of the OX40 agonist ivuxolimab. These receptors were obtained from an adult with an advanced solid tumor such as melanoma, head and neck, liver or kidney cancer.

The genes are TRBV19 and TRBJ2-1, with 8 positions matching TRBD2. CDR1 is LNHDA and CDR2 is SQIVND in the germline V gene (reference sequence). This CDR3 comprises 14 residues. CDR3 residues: CATTGTSSYNEQFF. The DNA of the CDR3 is TGTGCAACCACCGGGACTAGCTCCTACAATGAGCAGTTCTTC.

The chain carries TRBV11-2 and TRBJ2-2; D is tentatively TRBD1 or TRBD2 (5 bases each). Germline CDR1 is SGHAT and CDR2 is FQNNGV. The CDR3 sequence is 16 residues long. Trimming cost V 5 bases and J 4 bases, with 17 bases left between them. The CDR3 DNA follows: TGTGCCAGCAGCCGCTCTGCCGGGACGCTCACCGGGGAGCTGTTTTTT. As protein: CASSRSAGTLTGELFF.

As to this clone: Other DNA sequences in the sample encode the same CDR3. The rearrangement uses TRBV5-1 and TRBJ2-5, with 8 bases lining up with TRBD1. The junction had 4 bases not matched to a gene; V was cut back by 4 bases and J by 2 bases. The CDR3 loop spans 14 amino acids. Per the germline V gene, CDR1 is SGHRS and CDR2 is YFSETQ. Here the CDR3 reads CASSLGTGQETQYF. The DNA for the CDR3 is TGCGCCAGCAGCCTTGGGACAGGACAAGAGACCCAGTACTTC.

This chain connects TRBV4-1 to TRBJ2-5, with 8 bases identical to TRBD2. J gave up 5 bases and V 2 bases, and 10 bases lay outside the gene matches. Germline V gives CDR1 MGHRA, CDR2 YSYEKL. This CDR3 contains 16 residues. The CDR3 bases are TGCGCCAGCAGCCAACTTACGGGGGGGCTTTGGGAGACCCAGTACTTC. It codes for CASSQLTGGLWETQYF.

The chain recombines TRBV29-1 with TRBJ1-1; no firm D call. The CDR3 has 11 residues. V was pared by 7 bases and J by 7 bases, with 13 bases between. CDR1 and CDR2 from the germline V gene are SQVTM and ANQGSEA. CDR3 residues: CSARWAREAFF. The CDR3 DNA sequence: TGCAGCGCCCGGTGGGCCCGTGAAGCTTTCTTT.

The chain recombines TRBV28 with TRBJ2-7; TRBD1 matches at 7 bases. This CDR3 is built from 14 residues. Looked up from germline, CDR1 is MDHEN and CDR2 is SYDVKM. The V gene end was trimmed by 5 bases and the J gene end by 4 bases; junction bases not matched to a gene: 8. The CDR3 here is CASSRAGTEYEQYF. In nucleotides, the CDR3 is TGTGCCAGCAGTCGGGCCGGGACAGAGTACGAGCAGTACTTC.

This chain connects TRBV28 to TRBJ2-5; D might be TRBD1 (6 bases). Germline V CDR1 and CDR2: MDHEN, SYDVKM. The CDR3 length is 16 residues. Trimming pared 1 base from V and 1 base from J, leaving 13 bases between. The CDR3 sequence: CASSLSRGGLQETQYF. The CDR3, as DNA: TGTGCCAGCAGTTTATCTCGTGGGGGCCTCCAAGAGACCCAGTACTTC. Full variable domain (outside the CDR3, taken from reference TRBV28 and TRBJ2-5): DVKVTQSSRYLVKRTGEKVFLECVQDMDHENMFWYRQDPGLGLRLIYFSYDVKMKEKGDIPEGYSVSREKKERFSLILESASTNQTSMYLCASSLSRGGLQETQYFGPGTRLLVL.

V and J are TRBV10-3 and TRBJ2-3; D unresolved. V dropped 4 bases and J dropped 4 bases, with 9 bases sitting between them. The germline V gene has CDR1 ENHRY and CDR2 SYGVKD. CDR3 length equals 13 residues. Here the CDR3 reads CAISVTQSDTQYF. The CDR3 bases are TGTGCCATCAGTGTGACTCAGTCAGATACGCAGTATTTT.

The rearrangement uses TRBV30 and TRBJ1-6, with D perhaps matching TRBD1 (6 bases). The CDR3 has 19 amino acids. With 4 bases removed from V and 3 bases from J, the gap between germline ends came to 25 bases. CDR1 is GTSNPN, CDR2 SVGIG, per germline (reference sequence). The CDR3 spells CAWKGGWGGDKSYNSPLHF. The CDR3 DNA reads TGTGCCTGGAAGGGGGGATGGGGAGGAGATAAAAGCTATAATTCACCCCTCCACTTT.

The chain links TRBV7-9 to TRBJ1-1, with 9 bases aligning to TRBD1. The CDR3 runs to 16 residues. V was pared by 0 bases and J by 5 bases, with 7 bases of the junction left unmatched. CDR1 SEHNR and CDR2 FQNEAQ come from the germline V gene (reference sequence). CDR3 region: CASSLAGQGQRTEAFF. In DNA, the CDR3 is TGTGCCAGCAGCTTAGCGGGACAGGGACAGAGGACTGAAGCTTTCTTT. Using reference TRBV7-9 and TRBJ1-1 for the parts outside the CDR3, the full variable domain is DTGVSQNPRHKITKRGQNVTFRCDPISEHNRLYWYRQTLGQGPEFLTYFQNEAQLEKSRLLSDRFSAERPKGSFSTLEIQRTEQGDSAMYLCASSLAGQGQRTEAFFGQGTRLTVV.

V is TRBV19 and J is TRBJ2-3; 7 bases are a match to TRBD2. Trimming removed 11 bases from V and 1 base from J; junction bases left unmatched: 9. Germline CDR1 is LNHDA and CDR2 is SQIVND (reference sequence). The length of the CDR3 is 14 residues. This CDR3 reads CASRTAGGTDTQYF. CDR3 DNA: TGTGCCTCCCGGACCGCGGGGGGCACAGATACGCAGTATTTT.

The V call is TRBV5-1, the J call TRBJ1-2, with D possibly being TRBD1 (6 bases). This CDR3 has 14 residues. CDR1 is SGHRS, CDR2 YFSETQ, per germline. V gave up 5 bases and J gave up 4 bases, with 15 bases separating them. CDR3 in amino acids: CASRKATGAYGYTF. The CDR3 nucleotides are TGCGCCAGCAGAAAAGCGACAGGAGCCTATGGCTACACCTTC.

This CDR3 reads CASSVTRNPGTDGYTF. The CDR3 DNA follows: TGTGCCAGCAGTGTTACTCGAAACCCTGGGACAGACGGCTACACCTTC. V usage is TRBV6-1 and J usage is TRBJ1-2; 7 bases match TRBD1. V shed 4 bases and J 8 bases; nucleotides not matched to a gene: 16. Germline V gives CDR1 MNHNS, CDR2 SASEGT. The CDR3 is made up of 16 amino acids.

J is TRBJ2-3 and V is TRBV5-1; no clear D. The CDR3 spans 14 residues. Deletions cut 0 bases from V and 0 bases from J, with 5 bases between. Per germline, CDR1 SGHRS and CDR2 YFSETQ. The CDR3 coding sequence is TGCGCCAGCAGCTTGGAGCACAGCACAGATACGCAGTATTTT. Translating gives CASSLEHSTDTQYF. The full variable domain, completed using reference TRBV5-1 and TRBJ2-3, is KAGVTQTPRYLIKTRGQQVTLSCSPISGHRSVSWYQQTPGQGLQFLFEYFSETQRNKGNFPGRFSGRQFSNSRSEMNVSTLELGDSALYLCASSLEHSTDTQYFGPGTRLTVL.

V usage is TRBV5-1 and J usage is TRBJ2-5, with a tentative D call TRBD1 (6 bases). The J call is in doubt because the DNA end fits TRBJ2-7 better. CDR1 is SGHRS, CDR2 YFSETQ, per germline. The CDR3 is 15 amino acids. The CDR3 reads CASSPNRDNIYEQYF. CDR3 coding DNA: TGCGCCAGCAGCCCGAACCGGGACAACATCTACGAGCAGTACTTC.

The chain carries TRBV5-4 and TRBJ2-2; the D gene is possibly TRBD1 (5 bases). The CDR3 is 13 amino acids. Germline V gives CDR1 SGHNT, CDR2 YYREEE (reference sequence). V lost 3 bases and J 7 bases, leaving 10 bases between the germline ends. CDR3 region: CASSSQGYGELFF. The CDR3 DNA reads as TGTGCCAGCAGCTCCCAGGGCTACGGGGAGCTGTTTTTT.

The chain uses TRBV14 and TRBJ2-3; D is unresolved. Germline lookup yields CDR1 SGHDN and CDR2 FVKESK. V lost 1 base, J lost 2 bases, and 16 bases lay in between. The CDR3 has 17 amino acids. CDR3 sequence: CASSQGVLIHFTDTQYF. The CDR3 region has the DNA TGTGCCAGCAGCCAAGGAGTCCTGATACATTTCACAGATACGCAGTATTTT.

The CDR3 sequence is CASSFLETNTEAFF. Here the CDR3 DNA reads TGCGCCAGCAGCTTCCTCGAGACGAACACTGAAGCTTTCTTT. The J gene is TRBJ1-1, the V gene TRBV5-1; D ambiguous. In germline, CDR1 is SGHRS, CDR2 YFSETQ. V was shortened by 2 bases and J by 1 base, with 9 bases between the two germline ends. CDR3 length equals 14 residues. Drawing the rest from reference TRBV5-1 and TRBJ1-1, the complete variable domain is KAGVTQTPRYLIKTRGQQVTLSCSPISGHRSVSWYQQTPGQGLQFLFEYFSETQRNKGNFPGRFSGRQFSNSRSEMNVSTLELGDSALYLCASSFLETNTEAFFGQGTRLTVV.